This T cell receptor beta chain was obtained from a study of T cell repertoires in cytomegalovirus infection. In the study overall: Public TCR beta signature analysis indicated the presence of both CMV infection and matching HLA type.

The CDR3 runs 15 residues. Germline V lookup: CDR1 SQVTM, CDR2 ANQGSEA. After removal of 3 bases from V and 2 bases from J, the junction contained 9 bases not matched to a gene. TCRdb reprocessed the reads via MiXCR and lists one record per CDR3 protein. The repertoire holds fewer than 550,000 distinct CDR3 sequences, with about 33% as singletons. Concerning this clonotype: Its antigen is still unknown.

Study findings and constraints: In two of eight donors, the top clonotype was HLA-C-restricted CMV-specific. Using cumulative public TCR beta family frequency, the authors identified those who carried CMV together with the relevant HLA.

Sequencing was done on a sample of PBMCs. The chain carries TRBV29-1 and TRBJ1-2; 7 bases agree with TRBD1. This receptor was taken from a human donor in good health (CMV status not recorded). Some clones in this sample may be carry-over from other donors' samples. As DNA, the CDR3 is TGCAGCGTTGATTCGGGACAGCCCTTCAACTATGGCTACACCTTC. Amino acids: CSVDSGQPFNYGYTF. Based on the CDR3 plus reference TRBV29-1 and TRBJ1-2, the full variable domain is SAVISQKPSRDICQRGTSLTIQCQVDSQVTMMFWYRQQPGQSLTLIATANQGSEATYESGFVIDKFPISRPNLTFSTLTVSNMSPEDSSIYLCSVDSGQPFNYGYTFGSGTRLTVV.